Each of the 12 T cell receptor beta chains below was sequenced from the same sample in a study of T-cell reconstitution after alpha-beta-depleted transplantation in children. During its preparation, the TCRbeta library received unique molecular identifiers. TCRdb re-analysed the PCR reads in MiXCR, keeping a single row per CDR3 protein. The table has under 350,000 distinct CDR3 sequences, nearly 10% seen once. Sequencing was performed on PBMCs from the stem cell graft donor, taken from the stem cell graft. All receptors derive from a human donor who donated a stem cell graft to a child with SCID.

V gene TRBV7-9 combines with J gene TRBJ2-3; the match to TRBD1 covers 8 bases. CDR3 size: 13 residues. The V gene end was trimmed by 8 bases and the J gene end by 2 bases; junction bases not matched to a gene: 3. Germline loops: CDR1 SEHNR, CDR2 FQNEAQ (reference sequence). The CDR3 DNA sequence: TGTGCCAGCGATCAGGGGGCCACAGATACGCAGTATTTT. As protein: CASDQGATDTQYF. The full variable domain, in which reference TRBV7-9 and TRBJ2-3 provide the parts outside the CDR3, is DTGVSQNPRHKITKRGQNVTFRCDPISEHNRLYWYRQTLGQGPEFLTYFQNEAQLEKSRLLSDRFSAERPKGSFSTLEIQRTEQGDSAMYLCASDQGATDTQYFGPGTRLTVL.

This clonotype was seen more than once but under ten times. The CDR3 protein is CASSRGRGNTGELFF. In DNA form, the CDR3 reads TGTGCCAGCAGCCGGGGGAGGGGAAACACCGGGGAGCTGTTTTTT. The chain is built from TRBV12-3 or TRBV12-4 and TRBJ2-2, with 7 bases aligning to TRBD2. This CDR3 contains 15 residues. Trimming at V came to 6 bases and at J to 2 bases, leaving 6 bases not matched to a gene.

This clonotype was counted between two and nine times. This sequence joins TRBV28 and TRBJ1-4; 8 bases agree with TRBD1. The V segment lost 7 bases and the J segment 4 bases; nucleotides outside the gene matches: 2. Germline V gene sequence: CDR1 MDHEN, CDR2 SYDVKM. The length of the CDR3 is 13 residues. Written as DNA, the CDR3 is TGTGCCAGCAAGGGACAGGATAATGAAAAACTGTTTTTT. Its protein is CASKGQDNEKLFF.

The V and J genes are TRBV12-3 or TRBV12-4 and TRBJ2-1; no firm D call. The V end lost 5 bases, the J end lost 10 bases, and 15 bases lay between the germline ends. The CDR3 length is 13 residues. The CDR3 nucleotides are TGTGCCAGCAGTCGGACCGTTAGGGTAGAGCAGTTCTTC. Its translation is CASSRTVRVEQFF.

This clonotype came up a few times. CDR3 amino acids: CASSPTDRGTEAFF. DNA of the CDR3: TGTGCCAGCAGTCCAACGGACAGGGGCACTGAAGCTTTCTTT. This sequence joins TRBV27 and TRBJ1-1; 9 bases map to TRBD1. From germline, CDR1 is MNHEY and CDR2 SMNVEV (reference sequence). The J segment lost 4 bases and the V segment lost 5 bases, leaving 5 bases of the junction unmatched. The CDR3 totals 14 residues.

The table lists this clonotype with many counts. V is TRBV3-1 and J is TRBJ2-5; D is undetermined. Germline V gives CDR1 LGHDT, CDR2 YNNKEL (reference sequence). The germline V and J ends were trimmed by 3 bases and 2 bases, with 13 bases remaining between them. The CDR3 is 15 amino acids. Here the CDR3 reads CASSQMRLSQETQYF. The CDR3 nucleotides are TGTGCCAGCAGCCAGATGCGCCTCTCTCAAGAGACCCAGTACTTC.

This clonotype appeared many times. The rearrangement joins TRBV5-8 to TRBJ1-4; a weak D match, TRBD1 (6 bases). V shed 2 bases and J shed 8 bases, with 16 bases lying between them. CDR1 and CDR2 (germline): SGHTS, YDEGEE. The CDR3 spans 15 residues. The CDR3 is CASSFRGSTPEKLFF. The DNA of the CDR3 is TGTGCCAGCAGCTTCAGGGGTTCCACACCAGAAAAACTGTTTTTT.

This sequence joins TRBV20-1 and TRBJ2-3, with no clear D. Looked up from germline, CDR1 is DFQATT and CDR2 is SNEGSKA (reference sequence). This CDR3 spans 11 amino acids. Deletions cut 5 bases from V and 5 bases from J, with 8 bases between. Here the CDR3 reads CSASTRDTQYF. The CDR3 DNA reads as TGCAGTGCTTCTACCAGAGATACGCAGTATTTT.

This clonotype was recorded a few times. The chain joins TRBV20-1 to TRBJ2-5, with 9 positions matching TRBD2. CDR3 size: 15 residues. The trim removed 3 bases at V and 4 bases at J, leaving 9 bases unmatched. CDR1 DFQATT and CDR2 SNEGSKA come from the germline V gene (reference sequence). CDR3 sequence reads: CSASVGRGGLETQYF. Here the CDR3 DNA reads TGCAGTGCTAGTGTCGGGCGGGGGGGCTTAGAGACCCAGTACTTC.

This clonotype has more than one count but fewer than ten. The rearrangement uses TRBV25-1 and TRBJ2-3; tentative D call: TRBD2 (7 bases). The CDR3 is made up of 14 amino acids. Trimming left V 7 bases short and J 3 bases short, with 14 bases between. Germline CDR1 and CDR2: MGHDK and SYGVNS. The CDR3 sequence is CASTAQGGTDTQYF. The CDR3 nucleotides read TGTGCCAGCACGGCACAGGGAGGGACAGATACGCAGTATTTT.

The rearrangement links TRBV10-1 to TRBJ2-7; D is possibly TRBD2 (6 bases). The V gene lost 3 bases and the J gene lost 1 base, with 16 bases spanning the gap. Per the germline V gene, CDR1 is WNHNN and CDR2 is SYGVQD (reference sequence). CDR3 length: 16 residues. The CDR3 DNA follows: TGCGCCAGCAGTGATTCAGCGGGCCCCGGGTCCTACGAGCAGTACTTC. Translated, it gives CASSDSAGPGSYEQYF.

V usage is TRBV27 and J usage is TRBJ1-2; D remains unclear. Germline V gene data show CDR1 as MNHEY and CDR2 as SMNVEV (reference sequence). V was trimmed by 3 bases and J by 6 bases, leaving 14 bases between them. This CDR3 has 14 residues. The CDR3 region is CASSFQGGNDGYTF. The DNA of the CDR3 is TGTGCCAGCAGTTTTCAAGGAGGGAACGATGGCTACACCTTC.